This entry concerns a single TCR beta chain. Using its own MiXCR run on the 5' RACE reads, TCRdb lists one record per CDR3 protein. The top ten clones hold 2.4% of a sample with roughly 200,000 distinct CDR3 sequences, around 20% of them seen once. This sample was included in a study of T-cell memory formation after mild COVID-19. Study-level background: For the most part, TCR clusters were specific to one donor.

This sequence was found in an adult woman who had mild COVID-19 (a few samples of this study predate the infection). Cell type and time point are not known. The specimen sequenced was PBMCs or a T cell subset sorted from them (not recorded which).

The CDR3 sequence: CASSLIRRGRGSGELFF. The CDR3 DNA is TGTGCCAGCAGCTTAATCCGGAGGGGCAGGGGATCCGGGGAGCTGTTTTTT. This chain links TRBV7-3 with TRBJ2-2; TRBD1 or TRBD2 may be the D gene (6 bases each). The CDR3 sequence is 17 residues long. V lost 1 base to trimming and J lost 6 bases, with 18 bases between them. CDR1 is SGHTA, CDR2 FQGTGA, per germline.